A selection of T cell receptor beta chains follows, all from one sample in a study of cytomegalovirus exposure and HLA in healthy donors. This table comes from immunoSEQ multiplex PCR, and its TCRdb copy is limited to in-frame clones, with some not included. Seen here are approximately 120,000 clones, roughly 73% observed once, and the top ten hold approximately 4.8%. The source material was PBMCs. Every receptor here comes from a man in his 60s in good health and CMV-seropositive. CDR3s include the opening cysteine and the closing phenylalanine or tryptophan. Fields, in order: J gene, D gene, clone size, V gene, CDR3 protein, CDR3 DNA. The D gene is left open where the match is weak. For some rows the clone size is stated as once, few or many, or as a class when expanded; others skip it.

J: TRBJ1-5; D: .; size: .; V: TRBV7-3; CDR3: CASSLIGETGPSNQPQHF; DNA: TGTGCCAGCAGCTTAATCGGGGAAACAGGGCCCTCCAATCAGCCCCAGCATTTT
J: TRBJ1-2; D: TRBD1; size: once; V: TRBV7-2; CDR3: CASSLLGRTGGLLDTF; DNA: TGTGCCAGCAGCTTATTGGGGCGGACAGGGGGATTATTGGACACCTTC
J: TRBJ2-7; D: .; size: .; V: TRBV4-2; CDR3: CASSQVGSGKYEQYF; DNA: TGTGCCAGCAGCCAAGTAGGGTCAGGGAAGTACGAGCAGTACTTC
J: TRBJ2-5; D: .; size: .; V: TRBV6-5; CDR3: CASSPRTLTGETQYF; DNA: TGTGCCAGCAGTCCCAGGACTCTAACCGGGGAGACCCAGTACTTC
J: TRBJ2-5; D: TRBD2; size: .; V: TRBV9; CDR3: CASSRAGGRETQYF; DNA: TGTGCCAGCAGCCGAGCGGGGGGGAGAGAGACCCAGTACTTC
J: TRBJ2-4; D: .; size: few; V: TRBV5-6; CDR3: CASSLDQGWMAKNIQYF; DNA: TGTGCCAGCAGCTTGGACCAGGGATGGATGGCCAAAAACATTCAGTACTTC
J: TRBJ2-7; D: TRBD2; size: .; V: TRBV28; CDR3: CASTLAGGYEQYF; DNA: TGTGCCAGCACACTCGCGGGGGGCTACGAGCAGTACTTC
J: TRBJ2-7; D: TRBD1; size: .; V: TRBV11-3; CDR3: CASSLWQGAYEQYF; DNA: TGTGCCAGCAGCTTGTGGCAGGGGGCCTACGAGCAGTACTTC
J: TRBJ2-3; D: .; size: .; V: TRBV2; CDR3: CASSAENTQYF; DNA: TGTGCCAGCAGTGCGGAGAATACGCAGTATTTT
J: TRBJ1-1; D: .; size: .; V: TRBV29-1; CDR3: CSVEGSPGTEAFF; DNA: TGCAGCGTTGAGGGTAGCCCGGGAACTGAAGCTTTCTTT